The text below deals with one TCR beta chain. The sample belongs to a study of cytotoxic CD8 clonotypes in ibrutinib-treated CLL. This CDR3 is built from 15 residues. Germline-derived CDR1 and CDR2 are SGHTA and FQGTGA. Trimming took off 2 bases at V and 4 bases at J, with 11 bases between the two ends. Profiled with immunoSEQ multiplex PCR; TCRdb holds only in-frame clones, not every one. This repertoire shows about 29,000 clones, roughly three quarters found once; its top ten account for around half. The chain joins TRBV7-3 to TRBJ2-2; D may match TRBD1 or TRBD2 (6 bases each). The sequencing here drew on PBMCs, taken after 36 months of ibrutinib treatment. This TCR was sampled from a human donor with chronic lymphocytic leukemia. In DNA form, the CDR3 reads TGTGCCAGCAGCTTAGCCAGGGGAGGCACCGGGGAGCTGTTTTTT. It codes for CASSLARGGTGELFF. Supplemented by reference TRBV7-3 and TRBJ2-2, the full variable domain reads GAGVSQTPSNKVTEKGKYVELRCDPISGHTALYWYRQSLGQGPEFLIYFQGTGAADDSGLPNDRFFAVRPEGSVSTLKIQRTERGDSAVYLCASSLARGGTGELFFGEGSRLTVL.